This T cell receptor (beta chain) emerged from a study of cytomegalovirus exposure and HLA in healthy donors. Sequenced by immunoSEQ multiplex PCR; TCRdb stores in-frame clones only, minus some. This table has roughly 70,000 clones, over 80% appearing once. Germline CDR1 and CDR2: SGHRS and YFSETQ. Unmatched junction bases numbered 8, after V lost 1 base and J lost 3 bases. This CDR3 spans 16 amino acids. This sequence originates from a man between 25 and 39 years old in good health and CMV-seronegative. Sequencing input: PBMCs. This sequence joins TRBV5-1 and TRBJ2-5; 8 bases fit TRBD2. The CDR3 sequence: CASSLFLRGGEETQYF. The CDR3 DNA reads TGCGCCAGCAGCTTGTTCCTACGGGGGGGCGAAGAGACCCAGTACTTC.